Following are 20 T cell receptor beta chains from one sample sequenced in a study of regulatory T cells in long-lasting Graves disease. With iRepertoire HTBI primers and Arm-PCR of CDR3 regions, TCR beta libraries were built. TCRdb used MiXCR to reprocess the multiplex PCR reads, holding one entry per CDR3 protein. The sample has a few hundred thousand distinct CDR3 sequences, approximately 15% seen once. As for time point: newly diagnosed GD, antithyroid drugs for less than 3 months. The TCR library was made from RNA that had been extracted from PBMCs in TRIzol. These data were also reused for a study on T cells in Graves' hyperthyroidism and ophthalmopathy.

The material was peripheral blood mononuclear cells (PBMCs), obtained at new diagnosis, from a patient treated with antithyroid drugs. Receptors were obtained from a man aged 40-55 years with Graves disease.

This clonotype was observed many times. The chain employs TRBV28 and TRBJ2-3; no firm D call. Trimming left V 2 bases short and J 4 bases short, with 10 bases between. CDR3 length: 14 amino acids. Germline V lookup: CDR1 MDHEN, CDR2 SYDVKM. Written as DNA, the CDR3 is TGTGCCAGCAGTTTAGCCTCAGGCGCAGATACGCAGTATTTT. Protein product: CASSLASGADTQYF.

This clonotype was recorded a few times. This rearrangement joins TRBV4-2 to TRBJ2-5; no firm D call. Germline assignment: CDR1 LGHNA and CDR2 YNFKEQ. Between the trimmed V and J ends, which lost 1 base and 2 bases, there was a span of 8 bases. The length of the CDR3 is 14 residues. The CDR3: CASSQGVQQETQYF. CDR3 DNA: TGTGCCAGCAGCCAAGGTGTTCAACAAGAGACCCAGTACTTC.

V and J are TRBV28 and TRBJ2-7, with D hard to call. Trimming took 1 base from V and 4 from J, leaving 11 bases between them. The CDR3 is made up of 14 amino acids. CDR1 is MDHEN, CDR2 SYDVKM, per germline. In DNA form, the CDR3 reads TGTGCCAGCAGTTTATTGGCCCAGACGTACGAGCAGTACTTC. This sequence encodes CASSLLAQTYEQYF.

This clonotype has a count of ten or more. The chain employs TRBV24-1 and TRBJ2-3; TRBD1 is a possible D gene (6 bases). CDR3 length: 14 residues. V lost 4 bases and J lost 3, with 10 bases in between. The germline gives CDR1 KGHDR, CDR2 SFDVKD. The CDR3 loop reads CATSDPGVTDTQYF. The CDR3 coding sequence is TGTGCCACCAGTGACCCAGGGGTAACAGATACGCAGTATTTT.

This chain links TRBV6-5 with TRBJ2-1; possibly TRBD2 for D (5 bases). CDR1 and CDR2 from the germline V gene are MNHEY and SVGAGI. Trimming shortened V by 0 bases and J by 4 bases, and 16 bases separated the two germline ends. This CDR3 is built from 17 residues. CDR3 DNA sequence: TGTGCCAGCAGTTACTCGAGGCTACACGGGAATTACAATGAGCAGTTCTTC. It specifies CASSYSRLHGNYNEQFF.

The chain carries TRBV20-1 and TRBJ2-2; 13 nucleotides align to TRBD2. V shed 1 base and J 6 bases; nucleotides not matched to a gene: 2. The germline V gene has CDR1 DFQATT and CDR2 SNEGSKA (reference sequence). The CDR3 extends over 15 amino acids. Here the CDR3 reads CSARVLAGGPGELFF. DNA for the CDR3: TGCAGTGCTAGAGTACTAGCGGGGGGGCCCGGGGAGCTGTTTTTT.

Only one count was recorded for this clonotype. This chain links TRBV5-1 with TRBJ2-2; TRBD1 agrees at 10 bases. CDR1 and CDR2 from the germline V gene are SGHRS and YFSETQ. The trim removed 2 bases at V and 5 bases at J, leaving 6 bases unmatched. The CDR3 consists of 16 residues. The CDR3 spells CASSFTGTGVTGELFF. The DNA for the CDR3 is TGCGCCAGCAGCTTCACCGGGACAGGGGTAACCGGGGAGCTGTTTTTT.

Ten or more counts support this clonotype. V is TRBV20-1 and J is TRBJ1-2; maybe TRBD1 (5 bases). Trimming pared 3 bases from V and 4 bases from J, leaving 9 bases between. CDR1 and CDR2 from the germline V gene are DFQATT and SNEGSKA (reference sequence). The CDR3 runs to 12 residues. The CDR3 DNA reads as TGCAGTGCTAGTTATCAGGGCTATGGCTACACCTTC. Its translation: CSASYQGYGYTF.

This clonotype was detected ten times or more. The chain links TRBV18 to TRBJ2-7, with 7 bases lining up with TRBD1. The trim removed 5 bases at V and 1 base at J, leaving 5 bases unmatched. Germline lookup yields CDR1 KGHSH and CDR2 LQKENI. This CDR3 contains 14 residues. This chain's CDR3 is CASSSPGQSYEQYF. CDR3 sequence (DNA): TGTGCCAGCTCATCGCCGGGACAGTCCTACGAGCAGTACTTC.

There are many counts of this clonotype. The chain couples TRBV28 to TRBJ1-1; 12 nucleotides agree with TRBD1. Germline trimming cut 1 base from V and 5 bases from J; bases unmatched to any gene: 8. Germline lookup yields CDR1 MDHEN and CDR2 SYDVKM. This CDR3 has 17 residues. CDR3 DNA: TGTGCCAGCAGTTTATTGGGACAGGGGGCATCGAGTACTGAAGCTTTCTTT. This encodes CASSLLGQGASSTEAFF.

This clonotype was detected a few times. An end of the junction does not agree with germline; a read error may underlie this. The chain uses TRBV30 and TRBJ2-4; tentative D call: TRBD1 (6 bases). In germline, CDR1 is GTSNPN, CDR2 SVGIG (reference sequence). CDR3 length: 17 amino acids. CDR3 bases: TGTGCCTGGAGTGGGGCACACAGGGATGTGAGAAACTATGGCTGCACCTTC. Residues: CAWSGAHRDVRNYGCTF.

This clonotype was seen many times. The junction departs from the called germline gene at one end, perhaps through a read error. The genes are TRBV5-1 and TRBJ2-3, with D perhaps matching TRBD1 (6 bases). The germline CDR1 and CDR2 sequences are SGHRS and YFSETQ. The CDR3 is 15 amino acids. CDR3 region: CASSSNRVVTDTQYF. The CDR3 DNA reads as TGTGCCAGCAGCTCTAACAGGGTTGTCACAGATACGCAGTATTTT.

The V and J genes are TRBV5-1 and TRBJ1-4; no firm D call. Germline V CDR1 and CDR2: SGHRS, YFSETQ. This CDR3 is built from 12 residues. The V gene lost 5 bases and the J gene lost 8 bases, with 10 bases spanning the gap. In nucleotides, the CDR3 is TGCGCCAGCAGGGCCCCGGGGGAAAAACTGTTTTTT. Translated, it gives CASRAPGEKLFF.

J is TRBJ2-5 and V is TRBV29-1, with unresolved D. This CDR3 spans 10 amino acids. With 4 bases removed from V and 5 bases from J, the gap between germline ends came to 5 bases. Germline V gene lookup returns CDR1 SQVTM and CDR2 ANQGSEA. This CDR3 is CSVVSETQYF. Here the CDR3 DNA reads TGCAGCGTTGTAAGCGAGACCCAGTACTTC.

This clonotype was detected many times. The chain employs TRBV10-3 and TRBJ2-5; D is uncertain. The germline V gene has CDR1 ENHRY and CDR2 SYGVKD. This CDR3 has 9 amino acids. V lost 8 bases to trimming and J lost 3 bases, with 1 base between them. The CDR3 here is CAIEETQYF. CDR3 DNA sequence: TGTGCCATCGAAGAGACCCAGTACTTC.

This clonotype was counted many times. This chain connects TRBV28 to TRBJ2-3, with 10 bases identical to TRBD2. The CDR3 covers 17 residues. J gave up 2 bases and V 0 bases, and 5 bases lay outside the gene matches. CDR1 is MDHEN and CDR2 is SYDVKM in the germline V gene. CDR3 sequence reads: CASSLWLAGVFTDTQYF. DNA of the CDR3: TGTGCCAGCAGTTTATGGCTAGCGGGGGTATTCACAGATACGCAGTATTTT.

Many counts were recorded for this clonotype. The J gene is TRBJ2-3, the V gene TRBV2; D not resolved. The CDR3 is 14 amino acids. The germline V gene encodes CDR1 SNHLY and CDR2 FYNNEI. With 4 bases removed from V and 8 bases from J, the gap between germline ends came to 16 bases. The DNA of the CDR3 is TGTGCCAGCAGTGGAGTCTCAAGGCCCTTTACGCAGTATTTT. The encoded protein is CASSGVSRPFTQYF.

The chain combines TRBV19 with TRBJ2-7, with D possibly TRBD1 on 6 matching bases. The V gene's germline CDR1 is LNHDA and CDR2 SQIVND (reference sequence). Trimming cost V 6 bases and J 0 bases, with 15 bases left between them. This CDR3 has 15 residues. CDR3 sequence reads: CASRERGTPSYEQYF. The CDR3 DNA is TGTGCCAGTAGAGAAAGGGGGACACCCTCCTACGAGCAGTACTTC.

This clonotype came up many times. The CDR3 sequence: CASSLGSQSYNEQFF. CDR3 sequence (DNA): TGTGCCAGCAGCTTAGGGTCCCAATCCTACAATGAGCAGTTCTTC. The chain links TRBV7-6 to TRBJ2-1, with D unresolved. Trimming took 1 base from V and 1 from J, leaving 8 bases between them. In germline, CDR1 is SGHVS, CDR2 FNYEAQ. The CDR3 has 15 amino acids.

This clonotype was seen a handful of times. V usage is TRBV9 and J usage is TRBJ2-5; 9 bases map to TRBD2. J gave up 4 bases and V 0 bases, and 4 bases lay outside the gene matches. CDR1 and CDR2 (germline): SGDLS, YYNGEE. This CDR3 has 15 amino acids. The CDR3 sequence is CASSVESGGLETQYF. The CDR3 nucleotides are TGTGCCAGCAGCGTAGAAAGCGGGGGGCTAGAGACCCAGTACTTC.